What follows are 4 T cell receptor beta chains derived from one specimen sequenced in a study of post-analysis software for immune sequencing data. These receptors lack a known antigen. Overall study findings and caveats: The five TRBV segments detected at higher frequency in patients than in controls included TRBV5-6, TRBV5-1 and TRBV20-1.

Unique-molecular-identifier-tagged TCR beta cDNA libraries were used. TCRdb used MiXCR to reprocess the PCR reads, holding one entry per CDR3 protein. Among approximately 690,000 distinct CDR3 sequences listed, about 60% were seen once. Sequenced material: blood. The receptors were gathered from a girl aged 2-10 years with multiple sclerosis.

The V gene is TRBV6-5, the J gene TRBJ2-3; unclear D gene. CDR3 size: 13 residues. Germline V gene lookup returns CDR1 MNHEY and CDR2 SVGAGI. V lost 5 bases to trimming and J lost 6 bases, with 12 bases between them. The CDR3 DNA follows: TGTGCCAGCAGTCACTATCAAGGGGATACGCAGTATTTT. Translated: CASSHYQGDTQYF.

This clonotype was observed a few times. For the CDR3, the DNA is TGCAGTGCTAGAGGGGAGCGGGGGCCAGGTAGGGATACGCAGTATTTT. Protein: CSARGERGPGRDTQYF. The rearrangement uses TRBV20-1 and TRBJ2-3, with 8 bases aligning to TRBD2. Trimming at V came to 1 base and at J to 6 bases, leaving 12 bases not matched to a gene. The germline gives CDR1 DFQATT, CDR2 SNEGSKA (reference sequence). The CDR3 has 16 amino acids.

The DNA of the CDR3 is TGTGCCAGCGGGTCCAGTAACTATGGCTACACCTTC. Residues: CASGSSNYGYTF. The V call is TRBV2, the J call TRBJ1-2; D gene unclear. The CDR3 totals 12 residues. With 8 bases removed from V and 1 base from J, the gap between germline ends came to 8 bases. The germline gives CDR1 SNHLY, CDR2 FYNNEI.

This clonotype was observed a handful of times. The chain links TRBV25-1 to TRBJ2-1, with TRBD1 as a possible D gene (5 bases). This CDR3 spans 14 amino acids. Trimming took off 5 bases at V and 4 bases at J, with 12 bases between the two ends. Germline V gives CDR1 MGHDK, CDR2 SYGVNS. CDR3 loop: CASSSQGVYNEQFF. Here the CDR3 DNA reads TGTGCCAGCAGTTCCCAAGGGGTTTACAATGAGCAGTTCTTC.